The clone carrying this T cell receptor (beta chain) has only one observation. This entry belongs to a study of blood T cell repertoires in COVID-19. Assay: immunoSEQ multiplex PCR; the TCRdb copy retains only in-frame clones and omits some. Here the sample spans approximately 50,000 clones, more than 80% being singletons. This CDR3 is 13 amino acids long. Germline CDR1 and CDR2: GTSNPN and SVGIG (reference sequence). V was pared by 3 bases and J by 7 bases, with 15 bases between. The clonotype comes from a human donor in a cohort sampled during active COVID-19. V and J are TRBV30 and TRBJ1-2, with D possibly TRBD1 on 6 matching bases. The sequenced material came from peripheral blood. The CDR3 sequence is CAWSPTGQIGYTF. The CDR3 bases are TGTGCCTGGAGCCCCACCGGACAGATTGGCTACACCTTC.